Presented here are 8 T cell receptor beta chains from one specimen sequenced in a study of T cells in Graves' hyperthyroidism and ophthalmopathy. There were TCR beta CDR3 regions amplified from RNA transcripts. RT-PCR in the first round (using the HTBI primer set) targeted the TCR CDR3. TCRdb used MiXCR to reprocess the multiplex PCR reads, holding one entry per CDR3 protein. The data contain around 500,000 distinct CDR3 sequences, approximately 16% of them singletons. What was sequenced was blood. These receptors were collected from a woman in her 30s with Graves' ophthalmopathy.

This clonotype was detected ten times or more. The rearrangement joins TRBV12-3 or TRBV12-4 to TRBJ2-3; no reliable D call. The CDR3 has 14 residues. Trimming removed 3 bases at V and 4 bases at J, with 11 bases between. Here the CDR3 DNA reads TGTGCCAGCAGTTTTATGTCAAGTCCAGATACGCAGTATTTT. Translating it yields CASSFMSSPDTQYF.

This clonotype was detected ten times or more. The V gene is TRBV29-1, the J gene TRBJ1-4; no definite D call. Germline CDR1 reads SQVTM; CDR2 reads ANQGSEA. The CDR3 runs to 12 residues. V was clipped by 8 bases and J by 5 bases, with 12 bases between them. The DNA of the CDR3 is TGCAGCTTCGGCGGCAAAAATGAAAAACTGTTTTTT. This sequence encodes CSFGGKNEKLFF.

The genes are TRBV5-6 and TRBJ2-7; D is perhaps TRBD2 (7 bases). The V gene's germline CDR1 is SGHDT and CDR2 YYEEEE. The CDR3 totals 14 residues. Trimming left V 2 bases short and J 6 bases short, with 15 bases between. The CDR3 here is CASSFGQTSLEQYF. For the CDR3, the DNA is TGTGCCAGCAGCTTCGGACAGACTAGCCTCGAGCAGTACTTC.

This clonotype showed up many times. The rearrangement joins TRBV20-1 to TRBJ2-7; 9 bases line up with TRBD2. CDR3 length: 15 residues. Germline-derived CDR1 and CDR2 are DFQATT and SNEGSKA (reference sequence). With V trimmed by 0 bases and J by 6 bases, 9 bases remained unmatched. The CDR3 nucleotides read TGCAGTGCTAGAGATAAGGGGCTAGCGGGGTTCGAGCAGTACTTC. Protein sequence: CSARDKGLAGFEQYF.

This clonotype occurred many times. The chain joins TRBV20-1 to TRBJ2-5; D possibly uses TRBD1 or TRBD2 (6 bases each). Looked up from germline, CDR1 is DFQATT and CDR2 is SNEGSKA (reference sequence). The CDR3 totals 15 residues. The V and J ends lost 3 bases and 5 bases respectively, with 19 bases between them. The CDR3 loop is CSASRGPGAEETQYF. The DNA for the CDR3 is TGCAGTGCTAGCCGTGGACCGGGGGCGGAGGAGACCCAGTACTTC.

This clonotype came up many times. DNA for the CDR3: TGCGCCAGCAGACTAGCGGGTACCTACGAGCAGTACTTC. Encoded protein: CASRLAGTYEQYF. The chain is built from TRBV5-1 and TRBJ2-7; 9 bases are a match to TRBD2. Germline V gene data show CDR1 as SGHRS and CDR2 as YFSETQ. J lost 2 bases, V lost 5 bases, and 2 bases had no gene match. This CDR3 has 13 residues.

This clonotype was recorded many times. This sequence joins TRBV7-9 and TRBJ2-1; 9 nucleotides match TRBD1. Trimming at V came to 1 base and at J to 5 bases, leaving 15 bases not matched to a gene. Germline lookup yields CDR1 SEHNR and CDR2 FQNEAQ (reference sequence). This CDR3 is 19 amino acids long. The CDR3 is CASSLDFRSGTGRNNEQFF. Written as DNA, the CDR3 is TGTGCCAGCAGCTTAGATTTTCGGTCCGGGACAGGGCGTAACAATGAGCAGTTCTTC.

V gene TRBV4-1 combines with J gene TRBJ2-5; D remains unclear. The V and J ends lost 0 bases and 3 bases respectively, with 17 bases between them. This CDR3 comprises 17 residues. Per the germline V gene, CDR1 is MGHRA and CDR2 is YSYEKL. The DNA for the CDR3 is TGCGCCAGCAGCCAAGATAGATCGGGTGGGTCAGAAGAGACCCAGTACTTC. It encodes CASSQDRSGGSEETQYF.